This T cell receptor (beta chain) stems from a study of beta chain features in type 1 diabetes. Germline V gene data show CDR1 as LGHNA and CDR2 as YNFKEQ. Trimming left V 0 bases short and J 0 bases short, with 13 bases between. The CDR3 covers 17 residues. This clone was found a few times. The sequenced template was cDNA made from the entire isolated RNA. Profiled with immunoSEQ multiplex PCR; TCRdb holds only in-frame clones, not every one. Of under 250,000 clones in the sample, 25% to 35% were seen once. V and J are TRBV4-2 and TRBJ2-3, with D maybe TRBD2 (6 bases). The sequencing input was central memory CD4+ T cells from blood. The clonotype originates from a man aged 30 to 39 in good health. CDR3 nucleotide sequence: TGTGCCAGCAGCCAAGATGGAGGGCGGCGGAGCACAGATACGCAGTATTTT. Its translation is CASSQDGGRRSTDTQYF.